The clone carrying this TCR beta chain was detected only a few times. The sample originates from a study of blood T cell repertoires in COVID-19. Background on the study: From the United States, Italy and Spain came samples of acute and convalescent COVID-19. In each case, the material was cDNA or gDNA derived from T cells, B-cell-depleted T cells, or PBMCs.

As handled by the study authors: Quantification of nucleated cells was approximated via reference gene primer amplification. The data were produced by immunoSEQ multiplex PCR, yet TCRdb's version contains in-frame clones alone and is incomplete. V and J calls and clone size follow that table, whereas D and trimming were derived from the DNA. This repertoire shows about 49,000 clones, roughly 84% found once; its top ten account for around 14%. Trimming stripped 3 bases from V and 5 bases from J, with 19 bases between. The CDR3 is 17 residues long. CDR1 is SEHNR and CDR2 is FQNEAQ in the germline V gene (reference sequence).

This TCR derives from a human donor in a cohort sampled during active COVID-19. The sample taken for sequencing was peripheral blood. This chain joins TRBV7-9 and TRBJ2-2; D is perhaps TRBD2 (6 bases). The CDR3 sequence is CASSFLPGEDPTGELFF. The CDR3 bases are TGTGCCAGCAGCTTCCTCCCGGGAGAGGACCCTACCGGGGAGCTGTTTTTT. Filled out from reference TRBV7-9 and TRBJ2-2, the complete variable domain reads DTGVSQNPRHKITKRGQNVTFRCDPISEHNRLYWYRQTLGQGPEFLTYFQNEAQLEKSRLLSDRFSAERPKGSFSTLEIQRTEQGDSAMYLCASSFLPGEDPTGELFFGEGSRLTVL.